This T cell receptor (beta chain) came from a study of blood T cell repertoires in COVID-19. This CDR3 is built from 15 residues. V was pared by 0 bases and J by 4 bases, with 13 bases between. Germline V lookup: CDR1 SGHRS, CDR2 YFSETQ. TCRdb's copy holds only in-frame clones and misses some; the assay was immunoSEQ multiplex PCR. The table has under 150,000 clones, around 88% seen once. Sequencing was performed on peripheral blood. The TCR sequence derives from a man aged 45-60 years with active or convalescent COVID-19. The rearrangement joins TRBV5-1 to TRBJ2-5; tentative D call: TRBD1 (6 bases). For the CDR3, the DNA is TGCGCCAGCAGCTTGGACGCAGGGACAAGAGAGACCCAGTACTTC. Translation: CASSLDAGTRETQYF.